Following are 22 T cell receptor beta chains from one sample sequenced in a study of graft-versus-host responses after intestinal transplantation. The assay was immunoSEQ multiplex PCR, and TCRdb's table has in-frame clones only and misses some. Altogether under 7,500 clones are present, 20% to 30% being singletons, with the ten largest covering 3.5% to 5.5%. This sample comprised alloreactive CD4+ T cells from a mixed lymphocyte reaction culture, obtained before intestinal transplant. The subset: CFSE-low proliferating T cells sorted from roughly six-day pre-transplant mixed lymphocyte reaction (GvH or HvG direction). The origin of the receptors is a human patient who received an intestinal transplant.

The rearrangement uses TRBV7-8 and TRBJ2-7, with D possibly TRBD1 on 5 matching bases. Between the trimmed V and J ends, which lost 6 bases and 4 bases, there was a span of 13 bases. CDR3 length: 13 residues. Looked up from germline, CDR1 is SGHVS and CDR2 is FQNEAQ. The CDR3 loop reads CASSSGHSYEQYF. In nucleotides, the CDR3 is TGTGCCAGCAGTTCCGGACATTCGTACGAGCAGTACTTC. The whole variable domain, filled in from reference TRBV7-8 and TRBJ2-7, reads GAGVSQSPRYKVAKRGQDVALRCDPISGHVSLFWYQQALGQGPEFLTYFQNEAQLDKSGLPSDRFFAERPEGSVSTLKIQRTQQEDSAVYLCASSSGHSYEQYFGPGTRLTVT.

This clone is termed medium-sized. The V and J genes are TRBV18 and TRBJ1-5, with a tentative D call TRBD1 (5 bases). V was cut by 2 bases and J by 0 bases, with 5 bases left in between. Germline loops: CDR1 KGHSH, CDR2 LQKENI. This CDR3 is 14 amino acids long. DNA of the CDR3: TGTGCCAGCTCACCAGGGACTAGCAATCAGCCCCAGCATTTT. Translating it yields CASSPGTSNQPQHF.

The V call is TRBV5-1, the J call TRBJ1-2; D gene unclear. The CDR3 contains 13 residues. Germline V gene data show CDR1 as SGHRS and CDR2 as YFSETQ. The V gene lost 1 base and the J gene lost 1 base, with 5 bases spanning the gap. The CDR3 here is CASSLTVNYGYTF. The CDR3 DNA reads TGCGCCAGCAGCTTGACCGTTAACTATGGCTACACCTTC.

This clone ranks as medium-sized. The rearrangement links TRBV10-3 to TRBJ2-7; D perhaps matches TRBD1 (5 bases). The germline V gene encodes CDR1 ENHRY and CDR2 SYGVKD. CDR3 length: 13 residues. Deletions cut 11 bases from V and 0 bases from J, with 14 bases between. The CDR3 here is CASRSQDSYEQYF. CDR3 DNA sequence: TGTGCCTCCCGCTCACAGGACTCCTACGAGCAGTACTTC.

This clone was found a few times. The chain is built from TRBV11-1 and TRBJ1-2, with D maybe TRBD1 (5 bases). This CDR3 region has 15 residues. The germline CDR1 and CDR2 sequences are SGHAT and FQDESV (reference sequence). Deletions cut 4 bases from V and 8 bases from J, with 20 bases between. The DNA of the CDR3 is TGTGCCAGCAGCTCCTCCCCGGGGGGTGCGGAAGGCTACACCTTC. Translation gives CASSSSPGGAEGYTF.

The chain uses TRBV6-1 and TRBJ1-1; D perhaps matches TRBD1 (6 bases). V lost 6 bases and J lost 4, with 18 bases in between. The length of the CDR3 is 15 residues. CDR1 MNHNS and CDR2 SASEGT come from the germline V gene. DNA of the CDR3: TGTGCCAGCAGCCGGGGACACAAAAGATTCACTGAAGCTTTCTTT. It translates to CASSRGHKRFTEAFF.

A few counts support this clone. This sequence joins TRBV10-3 and TRBJ2-3; TRBD1 might be the D (6 bases). This CDR3 has 16 amino acids. V lost 6 bases, J lost 1 base, and 17 bases lay in between. Germline lookup yields CDR1 ENHRY and CDR2 SYGVKD. CDR3 bases: TGTGCCATCAGCGCCTCGGAGCGGACAGGCACAGATACGCAGTATTTT. Its translation is CAISASERTGTDTQYF.

The CDR3 bases are TGTGCCAGCAGTGAAGCGCACGGAAATGGCTACACCTTC. Encoded protein: CASSEAHGNGYTF. The gene calls are TRBV2 and TRBJ1-2; D is unresolved. Trimming removed 0 bases at V and 6 bases at J, with 8 bases between. CDR1 and CDR2 from the germline V gene are SNHLY and FYNNEI. CDR3 length equals 13 residues.

This chain links TRBV6-5 with TRBJ2-7; unclear D gene. The length of the CDR3 is 10 residues. From germline, CDR1 is MNHEY and CDR2 SVGAGI. Here the CDR3 reads CEVLSREQYF. In DNA, the CDR3 is TGTGAGGTCCTCTCTCGGGAGCAGTACTTC.

The genes are TRBV6-5 and TRBJ2-5, with TRBD2 matching over 10 bases. The germline CDR1 and CDR2 sequences are MNHEY and SVGAGI. The V gene end was trimmed by 2 bases and the J gene end by 4 bases; junction bases not matched to a gene: 4. The CDR3 is 15 amino acids. This chain's CDR3 is CASSYGASGGETQYF. For the CDR3, the DNA is TGTGCCAGCAGTTACGGGGCTAGCGGGGGAGAGACCCAGTACTTC.

The chain recombines TRBV28 with TRBJ1-2; D unresolved. Looked up from germline, CDR1 is MDHEN and CDR2 is SYDVKM. This CDR3 comprises 14 residues. The germline V and J ends were trimmed by 1 base and 0 bases, with 6 bases remaining between them. CDR3 sequence: CASSLSRPNYGYTF. The DNA for the CDR3 is TGTGCCAGCAGTTTATCCCGCCCTAACTATGGCTACACCTTC.

This clone was observed a few times. In nucleotides, the CDR3 is TGCGCCAGCAGCTTACGGAGTATATGGGAGACCCAGTACTTC. It translates to CASSLRSIWETQYF. The rearrangement uses TRBV5-1 and TRBJ2-5; D gene unclear. The CDR3 totals 14 residues. Germline CDR1 reads SGHRS; CDR2 reads YFSETQ. The ends were cut back, 2 bases at V and 5 bases at J, with 13 bases in the middle.

CDR3 sequence reads: CAISDPSGRVYEQYF. DNA for the CDR3: TGTGCCATCAGTGACCCTAGCGGGAGAGTCTACGAGCAGTACTTC. The gene calls are TRBV10-3 and TRBJ2-7; 10 positions agree with TRBD2. The germline gives CDR1 ENHRY, CDR2 SYGVKD. This CDR3 comprises 15 residues. Trimming took 3 bases from V and 3 from J; bases not matched to a gene: 5.

A few counts support this clone. This chain uses TRBV6-9 with TRBJ2-7; TRBD1 matches 8 bases. The CDR3 totals 15 residues. The J segment lost 3 bases and the V segment lost 3 bases, leaving 7 bases of the junction unmatched. Looked up from germline, CDR1 is MNHGY and CDR2 is SVAAGI. The DNA of the CDR3 is TGTGCCAGCAGTTACTCGGGCAGGGGGCTCTACGAGCAGTACTTC. It translates to CASSYSGRGLYEQYF.

Comment on this clone: The CDR3 does not end in the conserved phenylalanine or tryptophan, so this is likely a read error. The chain couples TRBV19 to TRBJ1-5, with 11 nucleotides matching TRBD1. CDR1 and CDR2 from the germline V gene are LNHDA and SQIVND (reference sequence). The V segment lost 5 bases and the J segment 4 bases; nucleotides outside the gene matches: 7. This CDR3 has 16 residues. The CDR3 region has the DNA TGTGCCAGTAGTCGGCGGGACAGGGGGGTGAATCAGCCCCAGCATCTT. This translates into CASSRRDRGVNQPQHL.

Sample share makes this clone medium-sized. This chain joins TRBV11-2 and TRBJ2-3; D is possibly TRBD1 (5 bases). Deletions cut 2 bases from V and 6 bases from J, with 12 bases between. Germline V lookup: CDR1 SGHAT, CDR2 FQNNGV. This CDR3 region has 14 residues. The CDR3 reads CASSLRGIVDTQYF. The CDR3 DNA is TGTGCCAGCAGCTTAAGGGGTATCGTGGATACGCAGTATTTT.

This sequence joins TRBV11-3 and TRBJ2-1; TRBD2 matches 7 bases. The CDR3 extends over 15 amino acids. The germline V gene has CDR1 SGHNT and CDR2 YENEEA. After removal of 1 base from V and 0 bases from J, the junction contained 0 bases not matched to a gene. DNA for the CDR3: TGTGCCAGCAGCTTAGGCGGGAGCTCCTACAATGAGCAGTTCTTC. It yields the protein CASSLGGSSYNEQFF.

This clone has a handful of counts. The J gene is TRBJ1-6, the V gene TRBV19; possible D gene TRBD1, 5 bases. CDR1 and CDR2 (germline): LNHDA, SQIVND (reference sequence). The V end was cut by 4 bases, the J end by 6 bases, with 13 bases between. The CDR3 length is 15 residues. The CDR3 sequence: CASSRHIGANSPLHF. DNA of the CDR3: TGTGCCAGTAGTAGGCATATCGGGGCTAATTCACCCCTCCACTTT. Full variable domain (rest looked up from reference TRBV19 and TRBJ1-6): DGGITQSPKYLFRKEGQNVTLSCEQNLNHDAMYWYRQDPGQGLRLIYYSQIVNDFQKGDIAEGYSVSREKKESFPLTVTSAQKNPTAFYLCASSRHIGANSPLHFGNGTRLTVT.

The rearrangement joins TRBV11-2 to TRBJ2-1; TRBD2 might be the D (5 bases). This CDR3 contains 17 residues. Germline-derived CDR1 and CDR2 are SGHAT and FQNNGV. Trimming took off 0 bases at V and 1 base at J, with 13 bases between the two ends. CDR3: CASSLDPAVGSYNEQFF. CDR3 sequence (DNA): TGTGCCAGCAGCTTAGATCCAGCGGTGGGGTCCTACAATGAGCAGTTCTTC.

The chain couples TRBV6-5 to TRBJ2-7, with 12 bases matching TRBD2. From germline, CDR1 is MNHEY and CDR2 SVGAGI. This CDR3 contains 16 residues. Trimming cost V 4 bases and J 0 bases; bases outside gene matches: 4. CDR3 sequence (DNA): TGTGCCAGCAGTTTGACTAGCGGGAGAGCCTCCTACGAGCAGTACTTC. It yields the protein CASSLTSGRASYEQYF.

Relative to its sample, this clone is medium-sized. CDR3 sequence (DNA): TGTGCCAGCAGCTTCCCCGGGACAATAGTTGGCTACACCTTC. Residues: CASSFPGTIVGYTF. The V call is TRBV11-2, the J call TRBJ1-2; D is perhaps TRBD1 (6 bases). V was cut by 3 bases and J by 7 bases, with 15 bases left in between. Germline CDR1 reads SGHAT; CDR2 reads FQNNGV. CDR3 length equals 14 residues.

This clone occurred a few times. The rearrangement uses TRBV30 and TRBJ1-1; D ambiguous. The CDR3 sequence is 11 residues long. CDR1 is GTSNPN, CDR2 SVGIG, per germline (reference sequence). V lost 4 bases, J lost 4 bases, and 7 bases lay in between. The CDR3 reads CAWKGPTEAFF. CDR3 DNA: TGTGCCTGGAAAGGACCCACTGAAGCTTTCTTT.